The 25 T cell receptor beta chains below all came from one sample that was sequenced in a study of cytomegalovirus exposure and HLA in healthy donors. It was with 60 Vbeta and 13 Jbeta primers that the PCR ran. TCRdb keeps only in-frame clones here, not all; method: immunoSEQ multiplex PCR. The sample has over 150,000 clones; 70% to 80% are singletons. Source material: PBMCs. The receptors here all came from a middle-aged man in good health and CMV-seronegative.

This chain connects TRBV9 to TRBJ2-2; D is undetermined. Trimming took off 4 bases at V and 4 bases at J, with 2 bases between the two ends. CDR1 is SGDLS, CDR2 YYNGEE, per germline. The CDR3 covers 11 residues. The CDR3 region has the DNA TGTGCCAGCAGCCTCACCGGGGAGCTGTTTTTT. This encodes CASSLTGELFF.

This CDR3 is CASSTAGAYQETQYF. The CDR3 nucleotides are TGTGCCAGCAGTACCGCGGGGGCGTACCAAGAGACCCAGTACTTC. The chain joins TRBV28 to TRBJ2-5; tentative D call: TRBD2 (7 bases). The CDR3 length is 15 residues. Germline CDR1 reads MDHEN; CDR2 reads SYDVKM. Trimming stripped 5 bases from V and 0 bases from J, with 13 bases between. The whole variable domain, filled in from reference TRBV28 and TRBJ2-5, reads DVKVTQSSRYLVKRTGEKVFLECVQDMDHENMFWYRQDPGLGLRLIYFSYDVKMKEKGDIPEGYSVSREKKERFSLILESASTNQTSMYLCASSTAGAYQETQYFGPGTRLLVL.

The DNA for the CDR3 is TGTGCCTGGGCGGGACAGGACCTAGCCAAAAACATTCAGTACTTC. It yields the protein CAWAGQDLAKNIQYF. J is TRBJ2-4 and V is TRBV30, with 8 bases matching TRBD1. Losses at the gene ends were 5 bases for V and 0 bases for J; bases not matched to a gene: 6. Germline lookup yields CDR1 GTSNPN and CDR2 SVGIG (reference sequence). This CDR3 spans 15 amino acids.

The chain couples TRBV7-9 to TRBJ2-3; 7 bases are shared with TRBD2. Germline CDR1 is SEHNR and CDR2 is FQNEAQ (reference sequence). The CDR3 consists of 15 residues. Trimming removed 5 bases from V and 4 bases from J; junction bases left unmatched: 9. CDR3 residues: CASSLTSEGSDTQYF. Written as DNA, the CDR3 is TGTGCCAGCAGCCTTACTAGCGAAGGCTCAGATACGCAGTATTTT.

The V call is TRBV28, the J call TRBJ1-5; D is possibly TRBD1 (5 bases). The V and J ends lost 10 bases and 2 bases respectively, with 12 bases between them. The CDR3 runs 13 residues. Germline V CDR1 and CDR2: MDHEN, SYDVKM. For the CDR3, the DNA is TGTGCCACCGAGTCACAGGGCAATCAGCCCCAGCATTTT. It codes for CATESQGNQPQHF.

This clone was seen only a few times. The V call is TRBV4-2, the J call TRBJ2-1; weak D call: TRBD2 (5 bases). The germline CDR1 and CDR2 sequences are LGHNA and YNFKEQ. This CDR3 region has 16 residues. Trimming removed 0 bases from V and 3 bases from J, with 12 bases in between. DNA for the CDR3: TGTGCCAGCAGCCAAGATAGAACTAGTGTCTACAATGAGCAGTTCTTC. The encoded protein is CASSQDRTSVYNEQFF.

Here the CDR3 DNA reads TGCGCCAGCAGCTTGTTCGCCAGGGCCATAGGCAATGAAAAACTGTTTTTT. Translated, it gives CASSLFARAIGNEKLFF. The chain uses TRBV5-1 and TRBJ1-4, with a weak D call TRBD1 (5 bases). Trimming took off 1 base at V and 5 bases at J, with 18 bases between the two ends. From germline, CDR1 is SGHRS and CDR2 YFSETQ. The CDR3 runs to 17 residues.

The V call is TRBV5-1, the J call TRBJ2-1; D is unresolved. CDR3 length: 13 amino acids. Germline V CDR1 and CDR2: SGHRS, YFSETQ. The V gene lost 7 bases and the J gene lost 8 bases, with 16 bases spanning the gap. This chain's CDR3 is CASAPSTWDEQFF. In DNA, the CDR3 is TGCGCCAGCGCACCTAGTACTTGGGATGAGCAGTTCTTC.

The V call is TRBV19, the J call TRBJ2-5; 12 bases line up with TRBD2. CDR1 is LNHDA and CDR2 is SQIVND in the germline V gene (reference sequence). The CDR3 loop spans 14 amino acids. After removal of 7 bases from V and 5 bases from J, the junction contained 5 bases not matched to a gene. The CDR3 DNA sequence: TGTGCCAGTAAGCTAGCGGGAGGGTCGGAGACCCAGTACTTC. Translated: CASKLAGGSETQYF.

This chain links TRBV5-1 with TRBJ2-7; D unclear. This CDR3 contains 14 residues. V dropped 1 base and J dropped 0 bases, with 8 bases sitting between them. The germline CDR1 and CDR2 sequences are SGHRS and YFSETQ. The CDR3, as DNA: TGCGCCAGCAGCTTGTACAGCTCCTCCTACGAGCAGTACTTC. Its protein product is CASSLYSSSYEQYF.

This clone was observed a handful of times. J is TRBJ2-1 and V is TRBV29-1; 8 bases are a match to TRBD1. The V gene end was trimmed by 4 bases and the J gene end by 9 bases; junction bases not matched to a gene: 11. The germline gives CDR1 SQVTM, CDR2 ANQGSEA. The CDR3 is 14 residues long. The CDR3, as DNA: TGCAGCGTTGCCCGGCAGGGGGCGAATCCTGAGCAGTTCTTC. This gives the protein CSVARQGANPEQFF.

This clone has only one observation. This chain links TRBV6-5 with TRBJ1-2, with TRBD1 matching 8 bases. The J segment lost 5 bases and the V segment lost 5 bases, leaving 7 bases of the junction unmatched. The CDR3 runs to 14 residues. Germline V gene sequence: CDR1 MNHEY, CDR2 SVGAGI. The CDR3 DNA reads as TGTGCCAGCAGTAGACAGGGGATAGGATATGGCTACACCTTC. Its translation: CASSRQGIGYGYTF.

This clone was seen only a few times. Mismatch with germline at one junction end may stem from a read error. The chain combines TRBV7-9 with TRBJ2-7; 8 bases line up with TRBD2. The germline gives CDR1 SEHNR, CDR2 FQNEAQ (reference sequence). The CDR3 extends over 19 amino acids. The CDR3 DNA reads TGTTCCAGCAGCTTAGCGAAGGGCGGGAGGCTCAGGGAATCCTACGAGCAGTACTTC. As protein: CSSSLAKGGRLRESYEQYF.

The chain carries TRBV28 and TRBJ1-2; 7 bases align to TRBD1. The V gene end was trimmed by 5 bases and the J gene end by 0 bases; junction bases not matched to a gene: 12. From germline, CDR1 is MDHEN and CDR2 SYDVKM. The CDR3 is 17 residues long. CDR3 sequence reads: CASSTWTGPLANYGYTF. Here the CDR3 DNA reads TGTGCCAGCAGTACTTGGACAGGACCGTTAGCTAACTATGGCTACACCTTC.

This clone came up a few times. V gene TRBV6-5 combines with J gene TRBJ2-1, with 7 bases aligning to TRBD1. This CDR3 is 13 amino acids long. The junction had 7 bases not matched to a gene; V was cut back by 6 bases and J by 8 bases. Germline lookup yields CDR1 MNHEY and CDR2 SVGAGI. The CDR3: CASRIRQGYEQFF. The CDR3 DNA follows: TGTGCCAGCAGAATTAGACAGGGCTATGAGCAGTTCTTC.

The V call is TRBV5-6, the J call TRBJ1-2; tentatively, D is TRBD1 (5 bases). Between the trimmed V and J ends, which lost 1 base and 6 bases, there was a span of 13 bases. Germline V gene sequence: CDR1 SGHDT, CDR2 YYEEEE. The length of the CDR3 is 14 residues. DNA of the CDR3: TGTGCCAGCAGCTTGAGGGGCAGAGAGAATGGCTACACCTTC. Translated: CASSLRGRENGYTF. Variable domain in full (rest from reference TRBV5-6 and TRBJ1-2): DAGVTQSPTHLIKTRGQQVTLRCSPKSGHDTVSWYQQALGQGPQFIFQYYEEEERQRGNFPDRFSGHQFPNYSSELNVNALLLGDSALYLCASSLRGRENGYTFGSGTRLTVV.

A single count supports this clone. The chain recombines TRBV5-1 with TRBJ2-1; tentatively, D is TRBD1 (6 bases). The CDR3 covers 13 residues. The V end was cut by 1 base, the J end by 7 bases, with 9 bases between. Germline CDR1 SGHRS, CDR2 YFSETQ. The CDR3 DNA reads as TGCGCCAGCAGCTTGCCAACAGGGAATGAGCAGTTCTTC. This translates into CASSLPTGNEQFF. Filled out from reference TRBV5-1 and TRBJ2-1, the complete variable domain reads KAGVTQTPRYLIKTRGQQVTLSCSPISGHRSVSWYQQTPGQGLQFLFEYFSETQRNKGNFPGRFSGRQFSNSRSEMNVSTLELGDSALYLCASSLPTGNEQFFGPGTRLTVL.

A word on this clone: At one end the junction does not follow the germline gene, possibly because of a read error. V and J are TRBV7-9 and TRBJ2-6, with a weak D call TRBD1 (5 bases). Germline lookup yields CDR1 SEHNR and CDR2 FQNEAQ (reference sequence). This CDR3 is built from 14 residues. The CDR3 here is CASSLVSGANGLTF. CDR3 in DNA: TGTGCCAGCAGCTTAGTCTCTGGGGCCAACGGCCTGACTTTC.

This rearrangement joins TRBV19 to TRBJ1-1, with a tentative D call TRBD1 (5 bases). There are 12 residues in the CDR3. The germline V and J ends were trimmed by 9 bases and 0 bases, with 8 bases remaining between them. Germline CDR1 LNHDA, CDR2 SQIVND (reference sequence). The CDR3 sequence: CASGGVNTEAFF. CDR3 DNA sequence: TGTGCCAGCGGAGGGGTGAACACTGAAGCTTTCTTT.

The CDR3 region has the DNA TGTGCCAGTATCCAGGGACTCAACTACAATGAGCAGTTCTTC. Translated: CASIQGLNYNEQFF. The chain employs TRBV19 and TRBJ2-1, with D possibly being TRBD2 (6 bases). V lost 7 bases to trimming and J lost 3 bases, with 13 bases between them. This CDR3 is built from 14 residues. Germline loops: CDR1 LNHDA, CDR2 SQIVND (reference sequence).

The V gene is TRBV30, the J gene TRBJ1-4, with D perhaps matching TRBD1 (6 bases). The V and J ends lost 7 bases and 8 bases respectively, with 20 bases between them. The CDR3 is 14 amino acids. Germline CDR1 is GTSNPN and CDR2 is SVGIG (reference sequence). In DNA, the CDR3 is TGTGCCTCTGCCCCAGGGGCCCAAGGCGAAAAACTGTTTTTT. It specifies CASAPGAQGEKLFF.

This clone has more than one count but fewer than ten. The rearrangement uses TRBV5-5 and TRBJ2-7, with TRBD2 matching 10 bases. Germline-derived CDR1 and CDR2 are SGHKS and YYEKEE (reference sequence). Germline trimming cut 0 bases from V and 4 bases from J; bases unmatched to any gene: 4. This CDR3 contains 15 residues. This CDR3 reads CASSLASGSGYEQYF. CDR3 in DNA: TGTGCCAGCAGCTTGGCTAGCGGGAGTGGGTACGAGCAGTACTTC.

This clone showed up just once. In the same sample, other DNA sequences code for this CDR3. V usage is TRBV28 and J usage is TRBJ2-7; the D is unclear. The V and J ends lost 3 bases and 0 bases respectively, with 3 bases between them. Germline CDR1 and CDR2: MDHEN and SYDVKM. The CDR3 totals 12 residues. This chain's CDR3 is CASSLSSYEQYF. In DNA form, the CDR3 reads TGTGCCAGCAGTTTGAGCTCCTACGAGCAGTACTTC.

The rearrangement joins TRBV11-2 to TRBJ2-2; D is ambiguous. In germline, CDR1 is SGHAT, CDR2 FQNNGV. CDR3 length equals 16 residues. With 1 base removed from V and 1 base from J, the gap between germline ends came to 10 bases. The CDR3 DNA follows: TGTGCCAGCAGCTTAGTTCTCAGGATGAACACCGGGGAGCTGTTTTTT. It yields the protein CASSLVLRMNTGELFF.

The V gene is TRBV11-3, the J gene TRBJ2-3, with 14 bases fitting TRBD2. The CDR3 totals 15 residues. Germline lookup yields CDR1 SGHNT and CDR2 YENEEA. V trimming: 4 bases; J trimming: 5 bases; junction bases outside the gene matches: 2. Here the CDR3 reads CASSSGLAGVDTQYF. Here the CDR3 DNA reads TGTGCCAGCAGCTCGGGACTAGCGGGGGTAGATACGCAGTATTTT.